The T cell receptor (beta chain) described here comes from a study of T-cell memory formation after mild COVID-19. 5'RACE, which relied on constant-segment primers, yielded TCR alpha and TCR beta cDNA libraries carrying sample barcodes and UMIs. From the 5' RACE reads, TCRdb called clonotypes with MiXCR, one entry per CDR3 protein. The sample contains some 300,000 distinct CDR3 sequences, 20% to 25% of which appear only once. V shed 6 bases and J 6 bases; nucleotides not matched to a gene: 5. The CDR3 has 14 residues. The chain combines TRBV12-3 or TRBV12-4 with TRBJ2-1; 10 nucleotides match TRBD1. The TCR comes from a man aged 18 to 29 who had mild COVID-19 (a few samples of this study predate the infection). Cell type and time point are not known. The sequencing sample was made of PBMCs or a T cell subset sorted from them (not recorded which). CDR3 sequence (DNA): TGTGCCAGCAGGAAGACAGGGGGCATCAATGAGCAGTTCTTC. This translates into CASRKTGGINEQFF.